The sequence of this T cell receptor (beta chain) was determined in a study of blood T cell repertoires in COVID-19. Across the study: Collection of acute and convalescent COVID-19 samples took place in the United States, Italy and Spain. The analysed material was cDNA or gDNA that came from T cells, B-cell-depleted T cells, or PBMCs.

As handled by the study authors: Estimates of nucleated cell counts were drawn from the amplification of reference gene primers. Repertoires were generated with immunoSEQ multiplex PCR, while TCRdb's copy carries only in-frame clones and drops some. The V and J calls and clone size come from that table; D and trimming were worked out from the DNA. The sample consists of 170,000 or so clones, 84% of them appearing once. J lost 2 bases, V lost 5 bases, and 9 bases had no gene match. The V gene's germline CDR1 is MRHNA and CDR2 SNTAGT. The CDR3 has 17 amino acids. Sequenced: peripheral blood. The V gene is TRBV6-4, the J gene TRBJ2-6; 7 bases align to TRBD1. The clonotype originates from a man younger than 35 with active or convalescent COVID-19. The CDR3 bases are TGTGCCAGCAGTCGGGAACAGGGGCTCGCTGGGGCCAACGTCCTGACTTTC. Amino acids: CASSREQGLAGANVLTF.